Shown below are 18 T cell receptor beta chains from a single sample sequenced in a study of blood T cell repertoires in COVID-19. Clones were read by immunoSEQ multiplex PCR, and TCRdb kept only the in-frame ones, dropping some. The sample includes about 410,000 clones, roughly 91% seen only once; the top ten take roughly 0.66%. The sample was PBMCs or T cells enriched from blood (not recorded which). Receptors were obtained from a man between 18 and 29 years old who had recovered from COVID-19.

About this clone: One end of the junction varies from germline; a read error may be responsible. The J gene is TRBJ2-3, the V gene TRBV14; TRBD2 matches 9 bases. The CDR3 runs 12 residues. Looked up from germline, CDR1 is SGHDN and CDR2 is FVKESK. The CDR3 DNA sequence: TGTGCCAGCAGCCACGGCGGGAGGGCCAGTCATTTT. As protein: CASSHGGRASHF.

The chain has TRBV7-8 and TRBJ1-1; no definite D call. CDR3 length: 13 residues. Between the trimmed V and J ends, which lost 5 bases and 1 base, there was a span of 8 bases. Germline V gene data show CDR1 as SGHVS and CDR2 as FQNEAQ. The CDR3 nucleotides read TGTGCCAGCAGCCCGCGAGGGAACACTGAAGCTTTCTTT. Translating gives CASSPRGNTEAFF.

This clone came up once. CDR3 sequence: CASSSPLGGNTEAFF. The CDR3 DNA follows: TGTGCCAGTAGTTCCCCCTTGGGGGGGAACACTGAAGCTTTCTTT. The chain is built from TRBV19 and TRBJ1-1, with D perhaps TRBD1 (5 bases). V lost 5 bases, J lost 1 base, and 14 bases lay in between. This CDR3 region has 15 residues. CDR1 and CDR2 (germline): LNHDA, SQIVND (reference sequence).

V usage is TRBV28 and J usage is TRBJ1-1; TRBD1 aligns across 9 bases. The junction had 5 bases not matched to a gene; V was cut back by 1 base and J by 8 bases. The CDR3 runs to 14 residues. Germline V gene data show CDR1 as MDHEN and CDR2 as SYDVKM. CDR3 in DNA: TGTGCCAGCAGTTTATTGACAGGGGGGGACGAAGCTTTCTTT. This codes for CASSLLTGGDEAFF.

The V gene is TRBV7-2, the J gene TRBJ2-3; D gene unclear. Germline V gene sequence: CDR1 SGHTA, CDR2 FQGNSA. The V and J ends lost 1 base and 2 bases respectively, with 16 bases between them. The CDR3 runs to 17 residues. The CDR3 reads CASSLDPAELPTDTQYF. The CDR3 DNA is TGTGCCAGCAGCTTAGACCCGGCGGAACTCCCCACAGATACGCAGTATTTT. Combining the CDR3 with reference TRBV7-2 and TRBJ2-3 gives the whole variable domain GAGVSQSPSNKVTEKGKDVELRCDPISGHTALYWYRQSLGQGLEFLIYFQGNSAPDKSGLPSDRFSAERTGGSVSTLTIQRTQQEDSAVYLCASSLDPAELPTDTQYFGPGTRLTVL.

The chain joins TRBV27 to TRBJ2-7, with TRBD1 matching over 8 bases. This CDR3 contains 14 residues. CDR1 and CDR2 from the germline V gene are MNHEY and SMNVEV (reference sequence). V was clipped by 7 bases and J by 4 bases; unmatched bases: 9. CDR3 coding DNA: TGTGCCAGCACCCTAGGGCAGGGGGCTTACGAGCAGTACTTC. This codes for CASTLGQGAYEQYF.

The V gene is TRBV19, the J gene TRBJ1-1; 9 bases are a match to TRBD1. Per the germline V gene, CDR1 is LNHDA and CDR2 is SQIVND (reference sequence). The CDR3 contains 18 residues. The V and J ends lost 5 bases and 1 base, in that order; junction bases with no gene match: 14. Here the CDR3 DNA reads TGTGCCAGTAGTGCCCCCGGGACAGGGAAAAACTCGAACACTGAAGCTTTCTTT. Amino acids: CASSAPGTGKNSNTEAFF.

J is TRBJ1-2 and V is TRBV4-1, with 7 bases aligning to TRBD1. The CDR3 spans 17 residues. Germline lookup yields CDR1 MGHRA and CDR2 YSYEKL. With 0 bases clipped from V and 4 bases from J, the junction kept 11 bases outside the gene matches. CDR3 sequence: CASSQDREGAIVYGYTF. CDR3 nucleotides: TGCGCCAGCAGCCAAGATAGAGAGGGGGCAATAGTCTATGGCTACACCTTC.

The rearrangement joins TRBV4-1 to TRBJ2-4; possibly TRBD2 for D (6 bases). CDR1 MGHRA and CDR2 YSYEKL come from the germline V gene. The CDR3 extends over 14 amino acids. Trimming removed 4 bases at V and 8 bases at J, with 15 bases between. CDR3 residues: CASSLVPWGDIQYF. In DNA form, the CDR3 reads TGCGCCAGCAGCCTCGTACCTTGGGGGGACATTCAGTACTTC.

The chain is built from TRBV19 and TRBJ2-1, with D possibly TRBD2 on 5 matching bases. V lost 3 bases and J 0 bases, leaving 12 bases between the germline ends. This CDR3 is built from 16 residues. Germline CDR1 LNHDA, CDR2 SQIVND (reference sequence). The CDR3 coding sequence is TGTGCCAGTAGTATCGTCCATGGGAGCTCCTACAATGAGCAGTTCTTC. Protein sequence: CASSIVHGSSYNEQFF.

The V and J genes are TRBV5-6 and TRBJ1-1; 10 nucleotides match TRBD1. This CDR3 spans 15 amino acids. Germline loops: CDR1 SGHDT, CDR2 YYEEEE. V lost 2 bases and J lost 5; bases outside the gene matches: 6. The CDR3 is CASSFPGQGKTEAFF. CDR3 nucleotides: TGTGCCAGCAGCTTCCCGGGACAGGGGAAGACTGAAGCTTTCTTT.

The chain couples TRBV7-2 to TRBJ2-2; 7 nucleotides line up with TRBD1. J lost 4 bases, V lost 0 bases, and 5 bases had no gene match. The CDR3 covers 16 residues. Germline assignment: CDR1 SGHTA and CDR2 FQGNSA. DNA for the CDR3: TGTGCCAGCAGCTTAGCAGGGGGCGGCGTCACCGGGGAGCTGTTTTTT. It translates to CASSLAGGGVTGELFF.

This clone was detected only once. The chain joins TRBV29-1 to TRBJ1-3, with 7 bases lining up with TRBD1. CDR1 SQVTM and CDR2 ANQGSEA come from the germline V gene. The junction had 1 base not matched to a gene; V was cut back by 4 bases and J by 4 bases. The CDR3 sequence is 12 residues long. The CDR3 reads CSVGDSGNTIYF. The DNA for the CDR3 is TGCAGCGTTGGGGACAGCGGAAACACCATATATTTT.

The rearrangement links TRBV3-1 (or the pseudogene TRBV3-2) to TRBJ1-1; 8 bases are shared with TRBD1. V dropped 1 base and J dropped 4; count of bases not matched to a gene: 11. CDR1 LGHDT and CDR2 YNNKEL come from the germline V gene (reference sequence). The CDR3 runs 17 residues. For the CDR3, the DNA is TGTGCCAGCAGCCAAGGATTCAGGGGACAGGCCGGCACTGAAGCTTTCTTT. Protein: CASSQGFRGQAGTEAFF.

This sequence joins TRBV28 and TRBJ2-1, with 8 bases fitting TRBD2. The germline V gene has CDR1 MDHEN and CDR2 SYDVKM. The J segment lost 4 bases and the V segment lost 3 bases, leaving 5 bases of the junction unmatched. The CDR3 spans 15 residues. CDR3 nucleotides: TGTGCCAGCAGTTTTGGGGCGGGGGGTTACAATGAGCAGTTCTTC. Encoded protein: CASSFGAGGYNEQFF.

The V and J genes are TRBV6-6 and TRBJ1-6; a possible D gene is TRBD1 (5 bases). Trimming removed 5 bases from V and 7 bases from J, with 12 bases in between. The CDR3 contains 14 residues. In germline, CDR1 is MNHNY, CDR2 SVGAGI (reference sequence). CDR3 sequence: CASSIDRSNSPLHF. The CDR3 DNA reads as TGTGCCAGCAGTATCGACAGATCCAATTCACCCCTCCACTTT.

V and J are TRBV7-3 and TRBJ2-7; 11 bases align to TRBD1. The germline V gene has CDR1 SGHTA and CDR2 FQGTGA. Trimming cost V 4 bases and J 3 bases; bases outside gene matches: 17. This CDR3 is built from 19 residues. CDR3 residues: CASSSGQTPGQGEFYEQYF. The CDR3 nucleotides read TGTGCCAGCAGCTCTGGACAAACCCCGGGACAGGGGGAGTTCTACGAGCAGTACTTC.

This clone was observed a handful of times. This same CDR3 is encoded by further DNA sequences in the sample. The genes are TRBV4-1 and TRBJ1-2; possible D gene TRBD1, 6 bases. Deletions cut 1 base from V and 1 base from J, with 7 bases between. Germline CDR1 reads MGHRA; CDR2 reads YSYEKL. This CDR3 contains 14 residues. Here the CDR3 DNA reads TGCGCCAGCAGCCAAGGACAGGTTAACTATGGCTACACCTTC. It is translated as CASSQGQVNYGYTF.